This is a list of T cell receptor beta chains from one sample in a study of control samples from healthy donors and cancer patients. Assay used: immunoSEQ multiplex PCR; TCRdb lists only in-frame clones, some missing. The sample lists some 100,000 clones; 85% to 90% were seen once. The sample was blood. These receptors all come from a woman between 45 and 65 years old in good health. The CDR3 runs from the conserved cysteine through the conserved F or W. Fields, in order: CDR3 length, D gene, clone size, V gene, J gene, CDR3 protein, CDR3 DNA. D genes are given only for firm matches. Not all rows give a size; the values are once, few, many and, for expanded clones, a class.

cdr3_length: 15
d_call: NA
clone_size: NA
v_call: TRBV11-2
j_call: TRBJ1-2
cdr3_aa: CASSLGPGEGYGYTF
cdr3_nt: TGTGCCAGCAGCTTAGGCCCAGGGGAGGGATATGGCTACACCTTC

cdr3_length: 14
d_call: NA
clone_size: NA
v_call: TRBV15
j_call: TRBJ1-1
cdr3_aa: CATSRETRNTEAFF
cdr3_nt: TGTGCCACCAGCAGGGAGACGCGGAACACTGAAGCTTTCTTT

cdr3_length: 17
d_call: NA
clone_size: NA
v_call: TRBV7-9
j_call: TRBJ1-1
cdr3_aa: CASSPGGAGTRNTEAFF
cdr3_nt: TGTGCCAGCAGCCCGGGGGGGGCCGGGACACGGAACACTGAAGCTTTCTTT

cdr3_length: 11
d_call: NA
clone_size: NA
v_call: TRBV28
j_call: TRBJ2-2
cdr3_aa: CASIGGGELFF
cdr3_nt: TGTGCCAGCATCGGCGGCGGGGAGCTGTTTTTT

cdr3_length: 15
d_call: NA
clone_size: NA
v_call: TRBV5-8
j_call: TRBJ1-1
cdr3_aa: CASSLTQGKATEAFF
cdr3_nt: TGTGCCAGCAGCTTGACCCAGGGAAAGGCCACTGAAGCTTTCTTT

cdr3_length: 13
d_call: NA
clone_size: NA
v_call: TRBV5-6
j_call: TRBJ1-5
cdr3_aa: CASSLWGYQPQHF
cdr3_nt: TGTGCCAGCAGCTTGTGGGGATATCAGCCCCAGCATTTT

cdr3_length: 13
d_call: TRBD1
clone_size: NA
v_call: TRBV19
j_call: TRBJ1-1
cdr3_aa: CASSIENRGVAFF
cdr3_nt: TGTGCCAGTAGTATAGAGAACAGGGGGGTAGCTTTCTTT

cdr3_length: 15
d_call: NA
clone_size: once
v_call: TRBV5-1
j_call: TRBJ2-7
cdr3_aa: CASSDSPGLSYEQYF
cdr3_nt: TGCGCCAGCAGTGATTCCCCGGGGTTATCCTACGAGCAGTACTTC

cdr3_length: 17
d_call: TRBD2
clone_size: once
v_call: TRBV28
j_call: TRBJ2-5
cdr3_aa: CASSLVSASGDQETQYF
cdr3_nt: TGTGCCAGCAGTTTAGTTTCGGCTAGCGGGGACCAAGAGACCCAGTACTTC

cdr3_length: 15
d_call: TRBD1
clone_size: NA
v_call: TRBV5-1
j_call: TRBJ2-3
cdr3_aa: CASGLLDRATDTQYF
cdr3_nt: TGCGCCAGCGGACTTCTTGACAGGGCCACAGATACGCAGTATTTT

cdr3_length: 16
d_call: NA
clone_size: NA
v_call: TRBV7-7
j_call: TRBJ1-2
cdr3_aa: CASSLVLARSSYGYTF
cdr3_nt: TGTGCTAGCAGCTTAGTCTTGGCACGTAGCTCCTATGGCTACACCTTC

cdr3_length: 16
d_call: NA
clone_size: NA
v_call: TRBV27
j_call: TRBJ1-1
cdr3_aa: CASRRSPGARGTEAFF
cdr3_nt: TGTGCCAGCCGCCGCTCCCCGGGGGCGCGGGGCACTGAAGCTTTCTTT

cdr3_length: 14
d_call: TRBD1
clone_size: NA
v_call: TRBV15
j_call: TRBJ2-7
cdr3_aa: CATSSRDSNYEQYF
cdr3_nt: TGTGCCACCAGCAGCCGGGACAGCAACTACGAGCAGTACTTC

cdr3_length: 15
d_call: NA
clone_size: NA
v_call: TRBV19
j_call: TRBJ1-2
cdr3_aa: CASSLPGQIRYGYTF
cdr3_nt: TGTGCCAGTAGTCTGCCGGGACAAATACGCTATGGCTACACCTTC

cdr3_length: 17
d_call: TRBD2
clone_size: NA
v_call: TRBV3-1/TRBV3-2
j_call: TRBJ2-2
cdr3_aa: CASSQDHSGGNTGELFF
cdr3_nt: TGTGCCAGCAGCCAAGATCATAGCGGGGGGAACACCGGGGAGCTGTTTTTT

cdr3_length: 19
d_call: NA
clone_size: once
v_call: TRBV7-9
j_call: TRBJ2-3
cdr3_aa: CASSPRIEHLLSSPYTQYF
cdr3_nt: TGTGCCAGCAGCCCCCGCATAGAACACCTTCTTTCCTCGCCATATACGCAGTATTTT

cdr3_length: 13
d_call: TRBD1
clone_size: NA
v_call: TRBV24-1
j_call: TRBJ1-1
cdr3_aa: CAVRDSWNTEAFF
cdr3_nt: TGTGCCGTAAGGGACAGTTGGAACACTGAAGCTTTCTTT

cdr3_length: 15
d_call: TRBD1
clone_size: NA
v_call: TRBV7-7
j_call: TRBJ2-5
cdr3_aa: CASSLGQGHQETQYF
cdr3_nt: TGTGCTAGCAGCCTTGGACAGGGCCACCAAGAGACCCAGTACTTC

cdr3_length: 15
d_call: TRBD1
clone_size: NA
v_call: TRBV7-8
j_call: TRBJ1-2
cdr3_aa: CASSFGQGGNYGYTF
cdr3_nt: TGTGCCAGCAGCTTCGGGCAGGGGGGGAACTATGGCTACACCTTC

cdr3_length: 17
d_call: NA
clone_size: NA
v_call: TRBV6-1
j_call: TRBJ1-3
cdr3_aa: CASSERHAAYSGNTIYF
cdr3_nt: TGTGCCAGCAGTGAAAGACACGCAGCTTACTCTGGAAACACCATATATTTT

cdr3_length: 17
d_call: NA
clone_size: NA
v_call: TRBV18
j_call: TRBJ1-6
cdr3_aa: CASSPGLQGPLTSPLHF
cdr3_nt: TGTGCCAGCTCACCCGGGTTACAGGGACCCCTTACTTCACCCCTCCACTTT

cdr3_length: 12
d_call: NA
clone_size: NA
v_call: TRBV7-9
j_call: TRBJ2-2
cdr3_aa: CASSLGPRELFF
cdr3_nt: TGTGCCAGCAGCTTAGGACCTCGGGAGCTGTTTTTT

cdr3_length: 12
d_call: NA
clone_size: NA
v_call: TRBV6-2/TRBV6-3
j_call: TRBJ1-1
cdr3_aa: CASSYSGAQAFF
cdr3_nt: TGTGCCAGCAGTTACTCAGGGGCCCAAGCTTTCTTT

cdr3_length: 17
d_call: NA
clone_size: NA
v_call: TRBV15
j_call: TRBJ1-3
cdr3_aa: CATSRGTDIGAGNTIYF
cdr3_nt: TGTGCCACCAGCAGGGGTACTGACATTGGAGCTGGAAACACCATATATTTT

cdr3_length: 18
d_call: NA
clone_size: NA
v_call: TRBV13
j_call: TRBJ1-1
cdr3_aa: CASSLGSWGVTENTEAFF
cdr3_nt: TGTGCCAGCAGCTTAGGATCCTGGGGGGTCACGGAGAACACTGAAGCTTTCTTT

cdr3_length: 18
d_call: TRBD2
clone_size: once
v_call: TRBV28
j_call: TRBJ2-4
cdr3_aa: CASSWGLAGARAKNIQYF
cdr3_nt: TGTGCCAGCAGTTGGGGACTAGCGGGAGCTCGGGCCAAAAACATTCAGTACTTC

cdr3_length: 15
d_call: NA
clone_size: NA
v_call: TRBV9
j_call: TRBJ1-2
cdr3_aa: CASSVAPLIKGGYTF
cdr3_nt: TGTGCCAGCAGCGTAGCCCCCCTGATAAAGGGTGGCTACACCTTC

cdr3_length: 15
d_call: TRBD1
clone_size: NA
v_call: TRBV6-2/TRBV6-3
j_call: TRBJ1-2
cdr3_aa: CASSAFGTGESGYTF
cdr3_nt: TGTGCCAGCAGTGCCTTTGGGACAGGGGAATCTGGCTACACCTTC

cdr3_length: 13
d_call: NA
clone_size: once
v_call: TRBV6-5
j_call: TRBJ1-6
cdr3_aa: CASRRGPEAPLHF
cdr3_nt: TGTGCCAGCAGACGCGGACCGGAGGCACCCCTCCACTTT

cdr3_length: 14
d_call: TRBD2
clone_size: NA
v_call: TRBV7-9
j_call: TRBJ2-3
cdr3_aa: CASSLLAGTDTQYF
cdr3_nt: TGTGCCAGCAGCTTACTAGCGGGGACAGATACGCAGTATTTT

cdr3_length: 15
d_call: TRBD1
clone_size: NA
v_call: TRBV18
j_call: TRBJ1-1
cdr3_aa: CASSAEDRRMTEAFF
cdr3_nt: TGTGCCAGCTCAGCAGAGGACAGGAGGATGACTGAAGCTTTCTTT

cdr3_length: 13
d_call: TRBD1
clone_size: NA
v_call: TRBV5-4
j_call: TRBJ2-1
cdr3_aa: CASSLQGAYEQFF
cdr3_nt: TGTGCCAGCAGCTTGCAGGGGGCCTATGAGCAGTTCTTC

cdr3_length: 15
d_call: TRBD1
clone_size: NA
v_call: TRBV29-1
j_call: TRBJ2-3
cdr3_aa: CSAVPGGGGTDTQYF
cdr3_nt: TGCAGCGCCGTCCCAGGGGGCGGCGGAACAGATACGCAGTATTTT

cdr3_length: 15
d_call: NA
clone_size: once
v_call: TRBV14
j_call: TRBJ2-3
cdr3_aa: CASSNGGAGFDTQYF
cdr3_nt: TGTGCCAGCAGCAATGGGGGTGCGGGTTTCGATACGCAGTATTTT

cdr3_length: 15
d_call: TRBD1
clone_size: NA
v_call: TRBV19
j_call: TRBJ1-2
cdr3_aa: CASANTGGGKWGYTF
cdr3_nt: TGTGCCAGTGCTAACACAGGGGGCGGAAAATGGGGCTACACCTTC

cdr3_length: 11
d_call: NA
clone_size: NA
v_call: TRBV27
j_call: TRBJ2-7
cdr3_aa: CASCASCKQYF
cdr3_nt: TGTGCCAGTTGTGCCTCATGCAAGCAGTACTTC

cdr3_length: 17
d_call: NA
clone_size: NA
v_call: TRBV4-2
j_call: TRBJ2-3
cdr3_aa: CASSQGSIPTNTDTQYF
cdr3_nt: TGTGCCAGCAGCCAAGGCTCTATTCCGACTAACACAGATACGCAGTATTTT

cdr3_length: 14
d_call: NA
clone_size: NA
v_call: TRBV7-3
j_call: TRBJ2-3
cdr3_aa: CASSSLSRPDTQYF
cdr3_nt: TGTGCCAGCAGCTCCCTCTCACGGCCGGATACGCAGTATTTT

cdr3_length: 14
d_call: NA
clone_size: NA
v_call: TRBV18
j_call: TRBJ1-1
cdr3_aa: CASSPGLDGAEAFF
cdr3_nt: TGTGCCAGCTCACCTGGTCTGGATGGCGCTGAAGCTTTCTTT

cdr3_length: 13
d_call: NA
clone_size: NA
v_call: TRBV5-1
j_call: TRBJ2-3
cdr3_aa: CASSLPSTDTQYF
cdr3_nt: TGCGCCAGCAGCTTGCCCAGCACAGATACGCAGTATTTT

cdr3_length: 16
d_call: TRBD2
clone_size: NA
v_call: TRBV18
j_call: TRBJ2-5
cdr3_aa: CASSPQLGGSQETQYF
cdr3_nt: TGTGCCAGCTCACCACAACTGGGGGGGTCACAAGAGACCCAGTACTTC